This T cell receptor (beta chain) was captured by sequencing in a study of vaccination and CD4 T cells after COVID-19. Regarding this clonotype: What it binds is unknown.

Treatment indicated: approximately nine-day PBMC culture with coronavirus spike peptide pools or control peptides (ViraFEST assay). Trimming shortened V by 6 bases and J by 7 bases, and 6 bases separated the two germline ends. CDR1 and CDR2 (germline): SNHLY, FYNNEI. This CDR3 has 11 residues. Oncomine TCR Beta short-read sequencing was applied to DNA from cultured CD4+ T cells. TCRdb reprocessed the PCR reads via MiXCR and lists one record per CDR3 protein. Of about 13,000 distinct CDR3 sequences listed, approximately 52% are singletons. The rearrangement joins TRBV2 to TRBJ1-4; D call uncertain. The sequence was collected from a human donor who had recovered from COVID-19. Source material: CD4+ T cells from blood, cultured in vitro. The CDR3 nucleotides are TGTGCCAGCAGGCTGGGTGAAAAACTGTTTTTT. Protein: CASRLGEKLFF.